This TCR beta chain was observed in a study of control samples from healthy donors and cancer patients (dated by TCRdb to the early 2020s). As concerns this clone: No antigen is known for it. No base-level quality is on record; no much larger clone is a single base apart.

Library preparation was by the immunoSEQ multiplex PCR assay. In its TCRdb copy, this immuneACCESS table keeps in-frame sequences only and misses some clones. Where compared with another copy, unresolved V genes explain less than half of these, and the others have no known cause. This sample gives under 200,000 clones in total; roughly 90% of them show up just once. The ten largest clones capture roughly 0.7% of the sample. Measured from the cysteine to the phenylalanine, the CDR3 is 13 residues long. The kept DNA is CDR3 alone, 39 bases in frame from the first base. Trimming takes 5 bases from V and 7 bases from J, and the germline ends sit 14 bases apart.

This chain joins TRBV12-3 or TRBV12-4 to TRBJ1-2; the D gene cannot be named for sure. The specimen sequenced was blood. The clonotype comes from a woman under 40 in good health. The sequence in DNA is TGTGCCAGCAGTCCGGGGTTTGTAGGTGGCTACACCTTC. Its protein reads: CASSPGFVGGYTF.